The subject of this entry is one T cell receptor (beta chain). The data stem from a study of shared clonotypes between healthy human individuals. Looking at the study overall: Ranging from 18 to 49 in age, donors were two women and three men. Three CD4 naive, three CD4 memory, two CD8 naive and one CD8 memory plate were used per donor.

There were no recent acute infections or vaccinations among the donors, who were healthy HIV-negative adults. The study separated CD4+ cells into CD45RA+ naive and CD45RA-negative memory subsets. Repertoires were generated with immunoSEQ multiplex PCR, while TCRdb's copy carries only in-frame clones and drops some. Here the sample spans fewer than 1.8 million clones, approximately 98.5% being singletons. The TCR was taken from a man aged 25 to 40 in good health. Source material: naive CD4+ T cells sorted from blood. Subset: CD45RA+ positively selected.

DNA of the CDR3: TGTGCCACCAGCAGTTTTGGGGGGCAAAACATTCAGTACTTC. This codes for CATSSFGGQNIQYF. V is TRBV15 and J is TRBJ2-4; D may match TRBD1 or TRBD2 (6 bases each). The CDR3 is 14 amino acids. From germline, CDR1 is LNHNV and CDR2 YYDKDF (reference sequence). The V end lost 3 bases, the J end lost 5 bases, and 11 bases lay between the germline ends. The full variable domain, its missing parts supplied by reference TRBV15 and TRBJ2-4, is DAMVIQNPRYQVTQFGKPVTLSCSQTLNHNVMYWYQQKSSQAPKLLFHYYDKDFNNEADTPDNFQSRRPNTSFCFLDIRSPGLGDTAMYLCATSSFGGQNIQYFGAGTRLSVL.